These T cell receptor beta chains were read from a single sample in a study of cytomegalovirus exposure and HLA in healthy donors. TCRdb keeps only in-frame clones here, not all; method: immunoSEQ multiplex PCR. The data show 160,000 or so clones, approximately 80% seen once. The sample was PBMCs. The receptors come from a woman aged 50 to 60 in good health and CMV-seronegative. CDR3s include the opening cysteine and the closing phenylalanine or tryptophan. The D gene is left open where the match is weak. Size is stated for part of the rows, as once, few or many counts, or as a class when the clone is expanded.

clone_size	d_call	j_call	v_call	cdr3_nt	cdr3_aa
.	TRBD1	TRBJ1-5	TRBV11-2	TGTGCCAGCTCATGGGGCAGGGGGAATCAGCCCCAGCATTTT	CASSWGRGNQPQHF
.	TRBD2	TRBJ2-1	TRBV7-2	TGTGCCAGCAGCCCTGGGCGGGAGAGTGAGCAGTTCTTC	CASSPGRESEQFF
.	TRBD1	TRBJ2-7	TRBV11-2	TGTGCCAGCAGCTTAAGGACAGGGAGCGACGAGCAGTACTTC	CASSLRTGSDEQYF
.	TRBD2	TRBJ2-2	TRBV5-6	TGTGCCAGCACCGTCCTAGCGGGGATATTCTCCGCGAACACCGGGGAGCTGTTTTTT	CASTVLAGIFSANTGELFF
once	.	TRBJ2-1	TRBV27	TGTGCCAGCAGTTGGAGCAGGGTCTCCTACAATGAGCAGTTCTTC	CASSWSRVSYNEQFF
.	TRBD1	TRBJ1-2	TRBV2	TGTGCCAGCAAGTTTGGACAGGGCCTCTATGGCTACACCTTC	CASKFGQGLYGYTF
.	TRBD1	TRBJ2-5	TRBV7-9	TGTGCCAGCAGCTCCATCAGACAGGGGGCCCCCCAGGAGACCCAGTACTTC	CASSSIRQGAPQETQYF
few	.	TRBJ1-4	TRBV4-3	TGCGCCAGCAGCCAACAGGTTAATGAAAAACTGTTTTTT	CASSQQVNEKLFF
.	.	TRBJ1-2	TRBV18	TGTGCCAGCTCACCAGAGGAGGGCTATGGCTACACCTTC	CASSPEEGYGYTF
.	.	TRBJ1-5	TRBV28	TGTGCCAGCAGTTTAAAGGCAGGGATTAATCAGCCCCAGCATTTT	CASSLKAGINQPQHF
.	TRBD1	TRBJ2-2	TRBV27	TGTGCCAGCAGTCGAAAAACAGGGGGTAGACCCGGGGAGCTGTTTTTT	CASSRKTGGRPGELFF
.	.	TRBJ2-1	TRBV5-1	TGCGCCAGCAGCTTCGGACATCGAGGTTCGGATGAGCAGTTCTTC	CASSFGHRGSDEQFF
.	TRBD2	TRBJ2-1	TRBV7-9	TGTGCCAGCAGAGGGCGGGAGGCCGCTGAGCAGTTCTTC	CASRGREAAEQFF
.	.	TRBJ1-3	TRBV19	TGTGCCAGTTGTCCGGGATCATCTGGAAACACCATATATTTT	CASCPGSSGNTIYF
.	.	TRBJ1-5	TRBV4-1	TGCGCCAGCAGTCCAAGAGCAATGGGCAGGGATCAGCCCCAGCATTTT	CASSPRAMGRDQPQHF
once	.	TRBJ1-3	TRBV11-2	TGTGCCAGCAGCCTTGCGGGAAACACCATATATTTT	CASSLAGNTIYF
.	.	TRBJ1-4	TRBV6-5	TGTGCCAGCAGTAGTTACGTCGGGGGTGAAAAACTGTTTTTT	CASSSYVGGEKLFF
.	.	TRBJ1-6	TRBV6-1	TGTGCCAGCAGTCACGGGGATGAGAATTCACCCCTCCACTTT	CASSHGDENSPLHF
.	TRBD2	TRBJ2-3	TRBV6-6	TGTGCCAGCAGTTACTCAGCGGGGGACACAGATACGCAGTATTTT	CASSYSAGDTDTQYF
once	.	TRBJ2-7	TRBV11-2	TGTGCCAGCAGCTTAGGCGGGGTTTCGTCCGAGCAGTACTTC	CASSLGGVSSEQYF
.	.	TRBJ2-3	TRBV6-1	TGTGCCAGCATCAACGGGGTGGCCACAGATACGCAGTATTTT	CASINGVATDTQYF
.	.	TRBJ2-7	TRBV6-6	TGTGCCAGCAGTTACTCGGGCAGGGTACCCTACGAGCAGTACTTC	CASSYSGRVPYEQYF
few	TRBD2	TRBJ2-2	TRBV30	TGTGCCTGGAGTGTACGGCTAGCGGGGGGTGTAGGGGAGCTGTTTTTT	CAWSVRLAGGVGELFF
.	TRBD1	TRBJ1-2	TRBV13	TGTGCCAGCAGCTCGCAAACAGGGGGCAGGCGGTATGGCTACACCTTC	CASSSQTGGRRYGYTF
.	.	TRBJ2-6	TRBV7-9	TGTGCCCGAAAGCCTGCTGGGGCCAACGTCCTGACTTTC	CARKPAGANVLTF
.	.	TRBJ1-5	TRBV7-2	TGTGCCAGCAGCTTAGGAATCGGGTTAAGGGGCCGGGATCAGCCCCAGCATTTT	CASSLGIGLRGRDQPQHF
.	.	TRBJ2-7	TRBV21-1	TGTGCCAGCAGCAACCCTGGGACAGGGGGCGTGTACGAGCAGTACTTC	CASSNPGTGGVYEQYF
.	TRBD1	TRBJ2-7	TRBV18	TGTGCCACCCAAAGGACAGGGGGGAACGAGCAGTACTTC	CATQRTGGNEQYF
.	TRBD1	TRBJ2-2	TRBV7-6	TGTGCCATCGTCAAGGGGGCTGGGGAGCTGTTTTTT	CAIVKGAGELFF
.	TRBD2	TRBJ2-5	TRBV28	TGTGCCAGCAGTCCCCGACTAGCGCAAGAGACCCAGTACTTC	CASSPRLAQETQYF
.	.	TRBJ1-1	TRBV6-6	TGTGCCAGCAGTCCAAGAGACAGGTCTGTTCGGGCTTTCTTT	CASSPRDRSVRAFF
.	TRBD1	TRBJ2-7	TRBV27	TGTGCCAGCAGTAGGGGGACAGGTCGGTCCTACGAGCAGTACTTC	CASSRGTGRSYEQYF
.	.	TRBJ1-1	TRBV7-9	TGTGCCAGCAGCCCAAAGGGGGATGATGAAGCTTTCTTT	CASSPKGDDEAFF
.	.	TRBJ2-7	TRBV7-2	TGTGCCAGCAGCTTAGCGCAGCGGTTTACCTACGAGCAGTACTTC	CASSLAQRFTYEQYF
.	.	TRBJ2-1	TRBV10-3	TGTGCCATTTCCGACAGGACCTCATATAATGAGCAGTTCTTC	CAISDRTSYNEQFF
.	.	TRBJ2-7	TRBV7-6	TGTGCCAGCAGCTTATCAGGAGGAACCTACGAGCAGTACTTC	CASSLSGGTYEQYF
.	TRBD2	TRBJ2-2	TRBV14	TGTGCCAGCAGCCGACTAGCGGGAAGCACCGGGGAGCTGTTTTTT	CASSRLAGSTGELFF
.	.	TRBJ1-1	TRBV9	TGTGCCAGCAGCCCTCGTATGTTGAACACTGAAGCTTTCTTT	CASSPRMLNTEAFF
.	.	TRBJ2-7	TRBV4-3	TGCGCCAGCAGCCAAGATAACGAGGACGAGCAGTACTTC	CASSQDNEDEQYF
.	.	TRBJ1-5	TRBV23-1	TGCGCCAGCAGTCAATCGGGCAGGGTATGCAATCAGCCCCAGCATTTT	CASSQSGRVCNQPQHF
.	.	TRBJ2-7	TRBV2	TGTGCCAGCAGTGGCGGGGCCTACGAGCAGTACTTC	CASSGGAYEQYF